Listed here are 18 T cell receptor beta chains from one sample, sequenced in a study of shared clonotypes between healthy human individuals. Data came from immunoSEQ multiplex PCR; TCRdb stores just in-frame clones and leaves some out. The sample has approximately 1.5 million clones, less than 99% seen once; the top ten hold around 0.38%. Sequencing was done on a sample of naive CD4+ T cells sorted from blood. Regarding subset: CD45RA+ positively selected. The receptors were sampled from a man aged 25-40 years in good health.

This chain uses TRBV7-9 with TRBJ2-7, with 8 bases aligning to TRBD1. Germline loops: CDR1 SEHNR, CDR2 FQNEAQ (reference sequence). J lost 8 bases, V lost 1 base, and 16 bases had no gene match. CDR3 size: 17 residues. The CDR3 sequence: CASSLDLQGGRPTKQYF. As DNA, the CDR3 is TGTGCCAGCAGCTTAGATTTACAGGGGGGACGTCCTACGAAGCAGTACTTC.

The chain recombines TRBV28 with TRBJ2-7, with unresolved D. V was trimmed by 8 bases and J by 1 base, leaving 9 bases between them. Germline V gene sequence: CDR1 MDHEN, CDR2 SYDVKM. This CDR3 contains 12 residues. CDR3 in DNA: TGTGCCAGCGGTAGGATTTCCTACGAGCAGTACTTC. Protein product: CASGRISYEQYF.

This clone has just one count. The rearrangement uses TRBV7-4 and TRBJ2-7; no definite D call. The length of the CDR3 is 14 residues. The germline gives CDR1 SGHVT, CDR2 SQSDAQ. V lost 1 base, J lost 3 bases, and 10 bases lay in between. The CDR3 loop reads CASSLVPTLYEQYF. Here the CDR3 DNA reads TGTGCCAGCAGCTTAGTGCCTACCCTCTACGAGCAGTACTTC.

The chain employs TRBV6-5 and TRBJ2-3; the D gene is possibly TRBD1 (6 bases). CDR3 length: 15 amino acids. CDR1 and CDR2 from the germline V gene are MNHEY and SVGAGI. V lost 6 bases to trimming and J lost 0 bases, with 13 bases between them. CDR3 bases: TGTGCCAGCAGAAGCGACAGGCCGAGCACAGATACGCAGTATTTT. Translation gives CASRSDRPSTDTQYF.

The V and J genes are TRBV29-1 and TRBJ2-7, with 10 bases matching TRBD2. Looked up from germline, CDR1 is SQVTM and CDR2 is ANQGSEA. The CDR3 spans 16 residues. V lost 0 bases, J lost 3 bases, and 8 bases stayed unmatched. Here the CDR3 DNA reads TGCAGCGTTGAAGATATTGCTAGCGGGAGTATCTACGAGCAGTACTTC. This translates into CSVEDIASGSIYEQYF.

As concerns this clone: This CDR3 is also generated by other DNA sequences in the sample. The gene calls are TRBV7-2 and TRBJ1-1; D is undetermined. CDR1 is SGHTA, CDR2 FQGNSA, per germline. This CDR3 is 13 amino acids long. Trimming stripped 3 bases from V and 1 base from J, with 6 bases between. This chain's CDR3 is CASSLKRNTEAFF. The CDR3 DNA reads TGTGCCAGCAGCTTGAAGCGGAACACTGAAGCTTTCTTT.

The CDR3, as DNA: TGTGCCAGCAGTTCTCCGGGACAGGGGGCGGGTAGCGACGAGCAGTACTTC. It translates to CASSSPGQGAGSDEQYF. This chain joins TRBV28 and TRBJ2-7; 12 bases are shared with TRBD1. The CDR3 runs 17 residues. Germline V gene sequence: CDR1 MDHEN, CDR2 SYDVKM. V gave up 4 bases and J gave up 5 bases; unmatched junction bases: 12.

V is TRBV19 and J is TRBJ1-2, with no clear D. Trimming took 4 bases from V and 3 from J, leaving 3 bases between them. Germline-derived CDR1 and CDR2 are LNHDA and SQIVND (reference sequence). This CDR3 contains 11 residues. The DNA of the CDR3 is TGTGCCAGTAGTAGGTACTATGGCTACACCTTC. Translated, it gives CASSRYYGYTF.

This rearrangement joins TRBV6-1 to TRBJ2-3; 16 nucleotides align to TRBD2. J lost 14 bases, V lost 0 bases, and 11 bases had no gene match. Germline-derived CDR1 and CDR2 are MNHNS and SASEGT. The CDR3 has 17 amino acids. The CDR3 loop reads CASSEALLGLAGGPPYF. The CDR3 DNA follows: TGTGCCAGCAGTGAAGCGCTTCTGGGACTAGCGGGAGGGCCTCCGTATTTT.

The chain's CDR3 is CASGTGTGWTDTQYF. For the CDR3, the DNA is TGCGCCAGCGGCACCGGGACAGGATGGACAGATACGCAGTATTTT. The rearrangement uses TRBV5-1 and TRBJ2-3, with 8 bases matching TRBD1. After removal of 7 bases from V and 3 bases from J, the junction contained 10 bases not matched to a gene. Germline V gene lookup returns CDR1 SGHRS and CDR2 YFSETQ. The CDR3 extends over 15 amino acids.

In DNA form, the CDR3 reads TGTGCCAGCACCAACCCGAAGACAGTATCCTACGAGCAGTACTTC. It translates to CASTNPKTVSYEQYF. The V gene is TRBV6-6, the J gene TRBJ2-7, with a tentative D call TRBD1 (5 bases). The V end was cut by 7 bases, the J end by 1 base, with 17 bases between. The CDR3 extends over 15 amino acids. Germline loops: CDR1 MNHNY, CDR2 SVGAGI (reference sequence).

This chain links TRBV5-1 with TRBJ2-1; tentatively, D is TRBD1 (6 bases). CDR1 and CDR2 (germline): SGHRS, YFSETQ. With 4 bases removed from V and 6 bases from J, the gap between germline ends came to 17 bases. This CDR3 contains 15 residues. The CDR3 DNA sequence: TGCGCCAGCAGCGCCTCAGGGGCGCAAGGCAATGAGCAGTTCTTC. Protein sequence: CASSASGAQGNEQFF.

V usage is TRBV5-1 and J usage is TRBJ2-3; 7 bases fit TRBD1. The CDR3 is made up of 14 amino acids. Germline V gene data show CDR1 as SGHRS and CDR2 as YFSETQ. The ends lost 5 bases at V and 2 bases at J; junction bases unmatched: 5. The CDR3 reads CASRPGTATDTQYF. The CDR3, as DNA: TGCGCCAGCAGGCCCGGGACAGCCACAGATACGCAGTATTTT.

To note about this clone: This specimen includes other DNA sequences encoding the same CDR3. CDR3 in amino acids: CASSFGQQETQYF. The CDR3 DNA is TGTGCCAGCAGCTTCGGTCAGCAAGAGACCCAGTACTTC. The chain recombines TRBV7-9 with TRBJ2-5; D remains unclear. The CDR3 is made up of 13 amino acids. CDR1 is SEHNR and CDR2 is FQNEAQ in the germline V gene (reference sequence). Trimming took 3 bases from V and 2 from J, leaving 7 bases between them.

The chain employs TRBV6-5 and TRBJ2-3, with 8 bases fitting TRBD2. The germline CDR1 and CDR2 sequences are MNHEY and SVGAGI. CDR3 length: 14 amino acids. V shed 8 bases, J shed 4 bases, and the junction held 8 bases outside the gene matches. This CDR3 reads CASRTSFTADTQYF. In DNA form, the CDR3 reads TGTGCCAGCCGGACTAGCTTCACGGCAGATACGCAGTATTTT.

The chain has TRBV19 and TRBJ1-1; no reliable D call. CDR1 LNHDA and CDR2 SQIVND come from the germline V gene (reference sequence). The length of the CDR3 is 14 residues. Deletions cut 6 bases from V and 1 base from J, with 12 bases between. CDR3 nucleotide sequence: TGTGCCAGTAGCTCCGGGATAACGAACACTGAAGCTTTCTTT. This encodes CASSSGITNTEAFF.

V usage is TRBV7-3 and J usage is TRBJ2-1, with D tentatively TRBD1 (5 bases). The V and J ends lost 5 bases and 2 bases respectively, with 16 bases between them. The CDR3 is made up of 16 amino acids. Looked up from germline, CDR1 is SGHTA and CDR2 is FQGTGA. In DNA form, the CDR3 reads TGTGCCAGCAGCCGACGACAGACTGGGGCCTACAATGAGCAGTTCTTC. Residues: CASSRRQTGAYNEQFF.

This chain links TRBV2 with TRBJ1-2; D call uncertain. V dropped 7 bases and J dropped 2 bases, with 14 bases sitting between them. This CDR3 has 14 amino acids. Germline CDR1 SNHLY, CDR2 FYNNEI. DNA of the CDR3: TGTGCCAGCACTCTAACCCAGGAAAACTATGGCTACACCTTC. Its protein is CASTLTQENYGYTF.